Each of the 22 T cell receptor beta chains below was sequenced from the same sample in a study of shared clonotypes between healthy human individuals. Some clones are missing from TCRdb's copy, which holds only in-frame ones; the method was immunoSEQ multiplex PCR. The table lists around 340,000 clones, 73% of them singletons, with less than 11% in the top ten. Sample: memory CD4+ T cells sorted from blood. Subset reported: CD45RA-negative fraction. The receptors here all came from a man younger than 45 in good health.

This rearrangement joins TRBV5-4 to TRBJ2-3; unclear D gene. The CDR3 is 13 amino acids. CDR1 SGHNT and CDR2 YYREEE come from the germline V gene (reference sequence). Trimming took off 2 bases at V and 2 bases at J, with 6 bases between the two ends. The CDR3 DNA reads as TGTGCCAGCAGCTTCCTGGACACAGATACGCAGTATTTT. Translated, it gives CASSFLDTDTQYF.

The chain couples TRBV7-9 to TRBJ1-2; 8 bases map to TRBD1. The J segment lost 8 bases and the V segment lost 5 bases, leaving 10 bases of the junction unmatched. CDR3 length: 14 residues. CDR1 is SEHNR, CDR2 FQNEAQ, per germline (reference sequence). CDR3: CASSPDREGLGYTF. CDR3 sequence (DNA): TGTGCCAGCAGCCCGGACAGGGAGGGTTTGGGCTACACCTTC.

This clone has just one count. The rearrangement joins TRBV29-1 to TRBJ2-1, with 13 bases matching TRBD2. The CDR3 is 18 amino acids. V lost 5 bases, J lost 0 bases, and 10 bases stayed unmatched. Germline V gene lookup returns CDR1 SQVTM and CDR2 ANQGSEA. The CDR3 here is CSVRGTSGTSSSYNEQFF. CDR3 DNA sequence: TGCAGCGTTCGCGGGACTAGCGGGACGTCGAGCTCCTACAATGAGCAGTTCTTC.

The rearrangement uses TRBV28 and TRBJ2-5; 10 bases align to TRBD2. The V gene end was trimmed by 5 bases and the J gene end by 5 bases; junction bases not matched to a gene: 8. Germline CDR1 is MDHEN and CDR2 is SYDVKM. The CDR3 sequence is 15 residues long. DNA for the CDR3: TGTGCCAGCAGTACAGTAGCGGGAGGCAGGGAGACCCAGTACTTC. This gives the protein CASSTVAGGRETQYF.

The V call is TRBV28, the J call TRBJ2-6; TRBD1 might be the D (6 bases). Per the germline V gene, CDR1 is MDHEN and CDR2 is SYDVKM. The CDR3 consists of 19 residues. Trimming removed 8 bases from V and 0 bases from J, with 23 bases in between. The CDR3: CASLHPRQVYASGANVLTF. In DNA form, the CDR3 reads TGTGCCAGCCTCCACCCGCGACAGGTATATGCCTCTGGGGCCAACGTCCTGACTTTC.

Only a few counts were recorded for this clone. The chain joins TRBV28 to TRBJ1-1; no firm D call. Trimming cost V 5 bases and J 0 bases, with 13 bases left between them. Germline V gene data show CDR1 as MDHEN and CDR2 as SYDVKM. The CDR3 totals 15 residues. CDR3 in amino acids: CASSPDQRMNTEAFF. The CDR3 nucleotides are TGTGCCAGCAGTCCGGACCAGAGGATGAACACTGAAGCTTTCTTT.

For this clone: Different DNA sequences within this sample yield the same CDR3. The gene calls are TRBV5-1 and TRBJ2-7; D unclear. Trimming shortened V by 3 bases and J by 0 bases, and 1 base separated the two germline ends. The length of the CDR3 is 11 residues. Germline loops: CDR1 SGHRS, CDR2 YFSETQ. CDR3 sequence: CASSSSYEQYF. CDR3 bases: TGCGCCAGCAGCTCCTCCTACGAGCAGTACTTC.

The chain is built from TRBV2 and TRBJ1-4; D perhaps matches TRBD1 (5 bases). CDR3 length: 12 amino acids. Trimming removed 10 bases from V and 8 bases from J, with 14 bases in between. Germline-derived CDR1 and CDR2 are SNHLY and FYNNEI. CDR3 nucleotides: TGTGCCACCCGGGGGGAGGCCGAAAAACTGTTTTTT. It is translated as CATRGEAEKLFF.

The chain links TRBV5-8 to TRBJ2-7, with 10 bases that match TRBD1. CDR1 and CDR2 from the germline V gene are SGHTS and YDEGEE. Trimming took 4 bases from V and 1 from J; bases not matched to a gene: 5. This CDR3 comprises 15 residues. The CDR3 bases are TGTGCCAGCAGCGTAACGGGACAGGGGTCCTACGAGCAGTACTTC. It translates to CASSVTGQGSYEQYF.

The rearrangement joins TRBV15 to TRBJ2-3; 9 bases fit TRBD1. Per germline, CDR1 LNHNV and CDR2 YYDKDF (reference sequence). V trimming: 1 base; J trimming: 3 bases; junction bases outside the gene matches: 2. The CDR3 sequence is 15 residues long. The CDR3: CATSRAGTGTDTQYF. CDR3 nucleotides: TGTGCCACCAGCAGAGCTGGGACAGGGACAGATACGCAGTATTTT.

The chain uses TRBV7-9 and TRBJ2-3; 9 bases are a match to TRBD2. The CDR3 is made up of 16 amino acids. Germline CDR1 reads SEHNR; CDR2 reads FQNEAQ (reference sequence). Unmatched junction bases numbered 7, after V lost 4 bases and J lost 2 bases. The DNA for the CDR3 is TGTGCCAGCAGCTCCTCGGGCGGGAGGGCCACAGATACGCAGTATTTT. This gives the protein CASSSSGGRATDTQYF.

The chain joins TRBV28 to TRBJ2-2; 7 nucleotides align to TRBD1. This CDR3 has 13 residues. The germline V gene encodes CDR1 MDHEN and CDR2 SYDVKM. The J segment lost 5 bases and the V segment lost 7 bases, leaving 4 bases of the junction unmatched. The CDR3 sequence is CASIGTVTGELFF. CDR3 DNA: TGTGCCAGCATCGGGACAGTTACCGGGGAGCTGTTTTTT.

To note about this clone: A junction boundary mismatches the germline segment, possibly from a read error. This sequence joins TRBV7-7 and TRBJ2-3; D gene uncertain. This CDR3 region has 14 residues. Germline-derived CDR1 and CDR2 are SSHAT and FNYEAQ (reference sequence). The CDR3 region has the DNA TGTGCTAGCAGCTTAGATAGGAGCACAGATACGCAGTATTTT. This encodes CASSLDRSTDTQYF. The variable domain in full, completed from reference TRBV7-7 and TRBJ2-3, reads GAGVSQSPRYKVTKRGQDVTLRCDPISSHATLYWYQQALGQGPEFLTYFNYEAQPDKSGLPSDRFSAERPEGSISTLTIQRTEQRDSAMYRCASSLDRSTDTQYFGPGTRLTVL.

CDR3 loop: CSCNSGVGTDTQYF. CDR3 nucleotide sequence: TGCAGCTGTAACTCGGGAGTAGGCACAGATACGCAGTATTTT. The rearrangement joins TRBV29-1 to TRBJ2-3; TRBD2 might be the D (6 bases). Germline values: CDR1 SQVTM, CDR2 ANQGSEA. The CDR3 extends over 14 amino acids. Trimming shortened V by 8 bases and J by 1 base, and 16 bases separated the two germline ends.

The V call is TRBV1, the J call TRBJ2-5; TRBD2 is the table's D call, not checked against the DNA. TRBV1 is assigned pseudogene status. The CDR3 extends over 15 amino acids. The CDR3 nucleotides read TGCACCAGCAGCCACCGGGAGTCACCCCAAGAGACCCAGTACTTC. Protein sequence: CTSSHRESPQETQYF.

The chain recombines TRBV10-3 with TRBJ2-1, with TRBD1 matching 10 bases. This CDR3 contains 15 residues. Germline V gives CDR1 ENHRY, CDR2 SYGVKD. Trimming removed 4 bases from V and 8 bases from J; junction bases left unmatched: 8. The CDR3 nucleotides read TGTGCCATCAGTGGACAGGGGGCAAATATCGATGAGCAGTTCTTC. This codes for CAISGQGANIDEQFF.

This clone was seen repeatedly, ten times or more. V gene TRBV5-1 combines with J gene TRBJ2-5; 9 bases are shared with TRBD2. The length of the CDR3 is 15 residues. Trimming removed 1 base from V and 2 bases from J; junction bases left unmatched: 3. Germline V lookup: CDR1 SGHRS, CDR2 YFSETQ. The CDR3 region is CASSLSSGTQETQYF. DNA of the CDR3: TGCGCCAGCAGCTTGTCTAGCGGGACGCAAGAGACCCAGTACTTC.

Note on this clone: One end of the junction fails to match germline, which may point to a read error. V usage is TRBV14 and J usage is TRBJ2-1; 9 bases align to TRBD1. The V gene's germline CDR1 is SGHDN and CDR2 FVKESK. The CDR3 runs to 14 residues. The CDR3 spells CASSQDLGQGERFF. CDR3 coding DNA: TGTGCCAGCAGCCAAGATTTGGGACAGGGAGAGCGGTTCTTC.

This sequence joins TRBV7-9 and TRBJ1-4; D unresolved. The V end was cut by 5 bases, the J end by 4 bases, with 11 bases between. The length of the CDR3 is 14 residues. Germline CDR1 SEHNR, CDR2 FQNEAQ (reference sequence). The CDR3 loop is CASSPDGRNEKLFF. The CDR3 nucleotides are TGTGCCAGCAGCCCGGACGGACGTAATGAAAAACTGTTTTTT.

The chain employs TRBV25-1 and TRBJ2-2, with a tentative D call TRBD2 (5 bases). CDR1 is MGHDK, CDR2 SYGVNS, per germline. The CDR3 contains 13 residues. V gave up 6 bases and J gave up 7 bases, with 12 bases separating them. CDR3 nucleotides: TGTGCCAGCAGAAGAGGGTCTGTCGGGGAGCTGTTTTTT. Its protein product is CASRRGSVGELFF.

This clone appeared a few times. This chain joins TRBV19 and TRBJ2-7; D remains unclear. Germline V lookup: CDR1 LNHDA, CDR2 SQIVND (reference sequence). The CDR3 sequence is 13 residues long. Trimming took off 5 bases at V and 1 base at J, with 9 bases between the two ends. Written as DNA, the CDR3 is TGTGCCAGTAGTTTTGGACGGTCCTACGAGCAGTACTTC. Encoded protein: CASSFGRSYEQYF.

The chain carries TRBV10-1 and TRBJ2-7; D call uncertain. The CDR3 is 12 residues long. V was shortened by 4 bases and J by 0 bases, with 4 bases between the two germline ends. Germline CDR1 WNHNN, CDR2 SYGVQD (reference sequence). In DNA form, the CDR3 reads TGCGCCAGCAGTGCGTACTCCTACGAGCAGTACTTC. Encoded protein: CASSAYSYEQYF.